This T cell receptor beta chain stems from a study of T cell responses to AZD1222 COVID-19 vaccine. Germline lookup yields CDR1 LNHNV and CDR2 YYDKDF (reference sequence). The CDR3 sequence is 14 residues long. Trimming removed 0 bases at V and 4 bases at J, with 8 bases between. Points from the study as a whole: A reported finding is that nearly half of spike-specific TCRs target unmutated variant regions. With two AZD1222 doses given, Spike-specific TCR breadth and depth both rose. The donor cohort was predominantly white British with a female majority, and clonal diversity may have been underestimated.

With respect to this clone: No antigen is known for it.

Libraries were prepared by immunoSEQ multiplex PCR; TCRdb keeps only in-frame clonotypes and omits some of them. The data contain 90,000 to 120,000 clones, roughly 85% of them seen just once; the ten biggest clones take up approximately 4.8%. The chain links TRBV15 to TRBJ2-3; D ambiguous. The receptor was derived from an adult who received the AZD1222 COVID-19 vaccine. The source was peripheral blood, collected 28 days after the second AZD1222 dose. In DNA, the CDR3 is TGTGCCACCAGCAGAGATCTGCAGCCAGATACGCAGTATTTT. Translated, it gives CATSRDLQPDTQYF.